This TCR beta chain is drawn from a study of CD8+CD57+ T cells in acquired aplastic anemia. Broader study findings: Roughly 30 CD8+ CDR3 sequences occurred in both the patients and the controls.

The sequenced patients had an expansion of CD8+CD57+ cells seen by flow cytometry. Severe acquired aplastic anemia was present in all patients. Germline V gene data show CDR1 as LNHDA and CDR2 as SQIVND (reference sequence). The CDR3 is 15 residues long. V shed 6 bases and J shed 1 base, with 13 bases lying between them. The table lists this clonotype with many counts. What it binds is unknown. Template material for TCR beta VDJ and CDR3 profiling consisted of genomic DNA. TCRdb processed the reads anew with MiXCR; each CDR3 protein has one entry. The sample carries hundreds of thousands of distinct CDR3 sequences, under 40% recorded once.

The sequencing sample was made of sorted CD4+, CD8+, or CD8+CD57+ T cells (not recorded which) from PBMCs. The sequence was collected from a human donor with aplastic anemia. The J gene is TRBJ1-5, the V gene TRBV19; the D gene is possibly TRBD1 (6 bases). The CDR3 coding sequence is TGTGCCAGTAGAACAGGGTTGGGCAGCAATCAGCCCCAGCATTTT. It is translated as CASRTGLGSNQPQHF.